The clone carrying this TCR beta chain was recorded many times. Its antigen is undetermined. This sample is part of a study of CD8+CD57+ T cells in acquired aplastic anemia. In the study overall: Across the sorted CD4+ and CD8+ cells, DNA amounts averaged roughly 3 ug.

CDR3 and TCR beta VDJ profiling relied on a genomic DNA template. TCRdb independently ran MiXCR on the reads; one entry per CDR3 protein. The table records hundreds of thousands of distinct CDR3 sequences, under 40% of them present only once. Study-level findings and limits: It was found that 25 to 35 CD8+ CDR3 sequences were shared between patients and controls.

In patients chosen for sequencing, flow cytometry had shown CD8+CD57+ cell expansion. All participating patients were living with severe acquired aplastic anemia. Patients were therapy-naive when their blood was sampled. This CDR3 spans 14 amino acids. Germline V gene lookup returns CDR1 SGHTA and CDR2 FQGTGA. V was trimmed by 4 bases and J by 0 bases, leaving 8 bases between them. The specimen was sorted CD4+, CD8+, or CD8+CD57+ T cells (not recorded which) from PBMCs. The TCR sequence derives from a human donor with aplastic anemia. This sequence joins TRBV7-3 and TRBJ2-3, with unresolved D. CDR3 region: CASSSDGSTDTQYF. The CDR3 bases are TGTGCCAGCAGCTCGGACGGTAGCACAGATACGCAGTATTTT. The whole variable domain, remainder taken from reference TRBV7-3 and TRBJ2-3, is GAGVSQTPSNKVTEKGKYVELRCDPISGHTALYWYRQSLGQGPEFLIYFQGTGAADDSGLPNDRFFAVRPEGSVSTLKIQRTERGDSAVYLCASSSDGSTDTQYFGPGTRLTVL.